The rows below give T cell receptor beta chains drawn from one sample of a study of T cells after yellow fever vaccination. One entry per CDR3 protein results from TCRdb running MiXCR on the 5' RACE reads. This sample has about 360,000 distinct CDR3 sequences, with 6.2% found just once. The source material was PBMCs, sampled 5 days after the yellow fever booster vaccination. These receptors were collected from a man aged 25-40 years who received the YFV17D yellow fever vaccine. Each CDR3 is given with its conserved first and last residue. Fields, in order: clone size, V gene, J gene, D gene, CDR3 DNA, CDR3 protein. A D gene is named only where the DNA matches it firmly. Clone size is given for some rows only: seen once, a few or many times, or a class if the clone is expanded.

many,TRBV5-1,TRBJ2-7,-,TGCGCCAGCAGCCTGGAGGGGGTTCTCTACGAGCAGTACTTC,CASSLEGVLYEQYF
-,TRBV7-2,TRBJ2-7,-,TGTGCCAGCAGCTCCGGGCGACACATTCTTGAGGGAGAGCAGTACTTC,CASSSGRHILEGEQYF
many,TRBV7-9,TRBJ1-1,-,TGTGCCAGCAGCGCCGGAGGCGGGTCTGAAGCTTTCTTT,CASSAGGGSEAFF
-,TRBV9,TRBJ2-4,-,TGTACCAGCAGCATCCCGGGGTCCAAAAACATTCAGTACTTC,CTSSIPGSKNIQYF
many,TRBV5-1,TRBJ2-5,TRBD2,TGCGCCAGCAGCCCTCGGACTAGCGGAGAGACCCAGTACTTC,CASSPRTSGETQYF
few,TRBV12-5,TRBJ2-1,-,TGTGCTAGTGGCCTCGCGGAGAATGAGCAGTTCTTC,CASGLAENEQFF
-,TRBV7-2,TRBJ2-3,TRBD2,TGTGCCAGCAGCTTACCCCCCGGGACGGCCGGGGGGGGTACGCAGTATTTT,CASSLPPGTAGGGTQYF
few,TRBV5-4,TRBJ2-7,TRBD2,TGTGCCAGCAGCCGGGCGACTAGCCTCCCTCGAGAGCAGTACTTC,CASSRATSLPREQYF
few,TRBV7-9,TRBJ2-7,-,TGTGCCAGCAGCCGACAGGTCTCCTACGAGCAGTACTTC,CASSRQVSYEQYF
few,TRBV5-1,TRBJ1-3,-,TGCGCCAGCAGCCGAAGTGGGAGGGGAAACACCATATATTTT,CASSRSGRGNTIYF
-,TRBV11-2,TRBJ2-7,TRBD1,TGTGCCAGCAGCTTAGGAGTGACAGGGGGCCTGCACGAGCAGTACTTC,CASSLGVTGGLHEQYF
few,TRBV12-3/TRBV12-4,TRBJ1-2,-,TGTGCCAGCAGTCACGGACGGGTCGTTGGCTACACCTTC,CASSHGRVVGYTF
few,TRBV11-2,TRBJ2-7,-,TGTGCCAGCAGCTTACTCGGGCAGGGTATCTACGAGCAGTACTTC,CASSLLGQGIYEQYF
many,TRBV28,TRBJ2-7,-,TGTGCCAGCAGCACTTCCCCAGCTTACGAGCAGTACTTC,CASSTSPAYEQYF
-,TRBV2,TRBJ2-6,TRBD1,TGTGCCAGCAGTTCACAGGGGGCCAATGGGGCCAACGTCCTGACTTTC,CASSSQGANGANVLTF
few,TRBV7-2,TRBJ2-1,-,TGTGCCAGCAGCTTAGCACTAGGTGCCTACAATGAGCAGTTCTTC,CASSLALGAYNEQFF
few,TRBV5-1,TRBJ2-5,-,TGCGCCAGCAGCTTGGTGTCACCCAAAGAGACCCAGTACTTC,CASSLVSPKETQYF
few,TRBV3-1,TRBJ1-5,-,TGTGCCAGCAGCCAAGTAAATAGCAATCAGCCCCAGCATTTT,CASSQVNSNQPQHF
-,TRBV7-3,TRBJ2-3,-,TGTGCCAGCAGCGCCCGTCCCACTGGTCCAGATACGCAGTATTTT,CASSARPTGPDTQYF
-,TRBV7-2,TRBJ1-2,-,TGTGCCAGCAGCTTGGGGGACAATCCCCTTAATGGCTACACCTTC,CASSLGDNPLNGYTF
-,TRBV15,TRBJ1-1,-,TGTGCCACCAGCAGGGACAGCCGTCACACTGAAGCTTTCTTT,CATSRDSRHTEAFF
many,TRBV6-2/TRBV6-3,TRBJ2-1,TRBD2,TGTGCCAGCAGTCGAATTAGCGGGAGGGTCACCTACAATGAGCAGTTCTTC,CASSRISGRVTYNEQFF
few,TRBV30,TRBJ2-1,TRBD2,TGTGCCTACTACGGGGCTAGCGGGGCCTCCTACAATGAGCAGTTCTTC,CAYYGASGASYNEQFF
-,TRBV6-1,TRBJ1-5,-,TGTACCTCCTCCCCGGGACGTAATCAGCCCCAGCATTTT,CTSSPGRNQPQHF
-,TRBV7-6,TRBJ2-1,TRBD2,TGTGCCAGCAGCTTACGGGCTAGCGGGAGTACCTACAATGAGCAGTTCTTC,CASSLRASGSTYNEQFF
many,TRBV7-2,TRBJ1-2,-,TGTGCCAGCAGTCGTGATAGGGTGCGAAACTATGGCTACACCTTC,CASSRDRVRNYGYTF
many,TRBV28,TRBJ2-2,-,TGTGCCAGCGCCTTAGGGCCCCGCACCGGGGAGCTGTTTTTT,CASALGPRTGELFF
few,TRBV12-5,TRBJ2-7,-,TGTGCTAGTGGTTCCACGCCCGACGGAGGGGGTGGCTACGAGCAGTACTTC,CASGSTPDGGGGYEQYF
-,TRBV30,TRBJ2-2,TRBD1,TGTGCCTGGAGTGTGGGTAGGGGGCTCGCGAACACCGGGGAGCTGTTTTTT,CAWSVGRGLANTGELFF
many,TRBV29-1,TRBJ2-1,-,TGCAGCGTTGTAGGCGTCTACAATGAGCAGTTCTTC,CSVVGVYNEQFF
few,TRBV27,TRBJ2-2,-,TGTGCCAGCACCACCCGGGGACCCACCGGGGAGCTGTTTTTT,CASTTRGPTGELFF
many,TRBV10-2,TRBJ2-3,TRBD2,TGCGCCAGCACCAGCGGGGCTAGCACAGATACGCAGTATTTT,CASTSGASTDTQYF
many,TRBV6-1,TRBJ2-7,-,TGTGCCAGCAGCCCCTTGGACGGTTCCTACGAGCAGTACTTC,CASSPLDGSYEQYF
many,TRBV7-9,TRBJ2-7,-,TGTGCCAGCAGCTTTGGTCGGAGGGGGACCTACGAGCAGTACTTC,CASSFGRRGTYEQYF
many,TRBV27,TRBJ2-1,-,TGTGCCAGCAGTTTGCTCTTGAGCAGGAGTTACAATGAGCAGTTCTTC,CASSLLLSRSYNEQFF